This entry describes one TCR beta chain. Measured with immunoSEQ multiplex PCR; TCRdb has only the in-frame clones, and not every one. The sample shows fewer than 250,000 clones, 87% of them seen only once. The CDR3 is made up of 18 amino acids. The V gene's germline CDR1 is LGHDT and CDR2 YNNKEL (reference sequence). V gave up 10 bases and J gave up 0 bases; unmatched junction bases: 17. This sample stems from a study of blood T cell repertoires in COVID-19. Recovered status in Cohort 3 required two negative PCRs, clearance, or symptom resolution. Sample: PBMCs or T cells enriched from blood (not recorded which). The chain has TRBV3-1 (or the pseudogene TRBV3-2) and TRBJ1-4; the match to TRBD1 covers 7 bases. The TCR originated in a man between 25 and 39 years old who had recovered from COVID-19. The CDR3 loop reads CAKRTGHLTLATNEKLFF. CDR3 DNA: TGTGCCAAGAGGACAGGCCATCTTACCTTAGCAACTAATGAAAAACTGTTTTTT.